The source of this T cell receptor (beta chain) is a study of T cell changes during pregnancy in multiple sclerosis. This CDR3 is built from 20 residues. Germline V lookup: CDR1 SGDLS, CDR2 YYNGEE. The V gene end was trimmed by 0 bases and the J gene end by 2 bases; junction bases not matched to a gene: 11. The method was immunoSEQ multiplex PCR; TCRdb's version includes in-frame clones alone and lacks a portion of them. The sample includes about 42,000 clones, approximately 91% of them seen just once. The sequencing here drew on CD4+ T cells from peripheral blood mononuclear cells, taken after pregnancy. The chain couples TRBV9 to TRBJ2-2; TRBD2 matches at 12 bases. The sequence came from a female donor in good health, enrolled as a control in a pregnancy study. CDR3 protein: CASSVAMRLAGVRNTGELFF. CDR3 in DNA: TGTGCCAGCAGCGTAGCTATGAGACTAGCGGGGGTTAGAAACACCGGGGAGCTGTTTTTT.